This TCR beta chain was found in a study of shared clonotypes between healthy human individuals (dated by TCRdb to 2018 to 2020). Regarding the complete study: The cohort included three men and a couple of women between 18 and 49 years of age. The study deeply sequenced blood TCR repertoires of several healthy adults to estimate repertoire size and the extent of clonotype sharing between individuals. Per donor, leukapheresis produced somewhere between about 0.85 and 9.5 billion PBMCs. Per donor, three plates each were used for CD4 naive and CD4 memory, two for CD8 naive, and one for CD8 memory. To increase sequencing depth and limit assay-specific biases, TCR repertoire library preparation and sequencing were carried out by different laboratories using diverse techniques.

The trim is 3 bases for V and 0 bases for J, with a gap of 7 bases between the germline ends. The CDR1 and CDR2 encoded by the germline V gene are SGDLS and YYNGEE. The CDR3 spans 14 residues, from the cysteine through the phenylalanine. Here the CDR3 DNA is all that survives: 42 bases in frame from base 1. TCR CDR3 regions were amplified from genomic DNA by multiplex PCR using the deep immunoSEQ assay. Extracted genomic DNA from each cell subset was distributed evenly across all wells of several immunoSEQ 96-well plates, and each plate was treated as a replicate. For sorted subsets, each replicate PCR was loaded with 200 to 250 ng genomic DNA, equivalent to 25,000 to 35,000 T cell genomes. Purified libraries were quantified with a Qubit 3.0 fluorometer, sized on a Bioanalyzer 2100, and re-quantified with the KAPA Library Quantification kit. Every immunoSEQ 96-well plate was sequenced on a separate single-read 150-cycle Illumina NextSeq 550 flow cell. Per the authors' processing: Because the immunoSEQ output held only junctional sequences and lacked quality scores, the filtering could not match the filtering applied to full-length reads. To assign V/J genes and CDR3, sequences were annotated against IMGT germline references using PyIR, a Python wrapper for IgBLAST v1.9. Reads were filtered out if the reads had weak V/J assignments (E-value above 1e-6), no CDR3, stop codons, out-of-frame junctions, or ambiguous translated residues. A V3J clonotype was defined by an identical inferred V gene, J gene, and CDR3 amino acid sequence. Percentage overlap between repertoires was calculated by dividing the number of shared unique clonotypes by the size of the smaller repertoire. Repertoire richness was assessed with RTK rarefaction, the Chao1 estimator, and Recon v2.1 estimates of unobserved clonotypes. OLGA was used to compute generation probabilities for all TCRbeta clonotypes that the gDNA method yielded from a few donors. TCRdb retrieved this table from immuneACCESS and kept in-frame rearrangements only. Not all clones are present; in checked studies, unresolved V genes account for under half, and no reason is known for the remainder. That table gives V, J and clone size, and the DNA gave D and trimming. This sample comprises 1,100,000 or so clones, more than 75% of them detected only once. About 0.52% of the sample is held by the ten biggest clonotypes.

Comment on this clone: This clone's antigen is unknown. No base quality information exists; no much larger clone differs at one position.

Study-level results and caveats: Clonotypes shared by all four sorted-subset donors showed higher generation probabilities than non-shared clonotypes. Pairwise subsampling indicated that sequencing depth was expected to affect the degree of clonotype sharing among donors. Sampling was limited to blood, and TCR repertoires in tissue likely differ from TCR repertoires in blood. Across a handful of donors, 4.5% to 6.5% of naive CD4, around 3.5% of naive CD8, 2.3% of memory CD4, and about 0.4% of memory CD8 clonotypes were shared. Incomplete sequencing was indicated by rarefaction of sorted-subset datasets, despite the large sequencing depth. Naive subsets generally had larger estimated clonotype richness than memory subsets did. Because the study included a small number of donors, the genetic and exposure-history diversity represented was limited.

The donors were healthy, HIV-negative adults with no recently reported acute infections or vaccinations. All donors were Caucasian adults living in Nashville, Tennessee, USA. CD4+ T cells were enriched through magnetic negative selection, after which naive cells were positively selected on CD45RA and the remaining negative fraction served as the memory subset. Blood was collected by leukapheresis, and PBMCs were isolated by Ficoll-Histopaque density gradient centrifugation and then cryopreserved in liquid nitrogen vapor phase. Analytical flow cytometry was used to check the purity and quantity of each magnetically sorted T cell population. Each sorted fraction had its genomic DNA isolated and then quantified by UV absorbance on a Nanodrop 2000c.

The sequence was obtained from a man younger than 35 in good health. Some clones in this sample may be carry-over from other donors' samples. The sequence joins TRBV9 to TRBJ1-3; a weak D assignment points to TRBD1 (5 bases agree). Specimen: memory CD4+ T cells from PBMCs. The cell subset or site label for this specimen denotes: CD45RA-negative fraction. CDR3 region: CASSAGTSGNTIYF. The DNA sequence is TGTGCCAGCAGCGCCGGGACCTCTGGAAACACCATATATTTT.